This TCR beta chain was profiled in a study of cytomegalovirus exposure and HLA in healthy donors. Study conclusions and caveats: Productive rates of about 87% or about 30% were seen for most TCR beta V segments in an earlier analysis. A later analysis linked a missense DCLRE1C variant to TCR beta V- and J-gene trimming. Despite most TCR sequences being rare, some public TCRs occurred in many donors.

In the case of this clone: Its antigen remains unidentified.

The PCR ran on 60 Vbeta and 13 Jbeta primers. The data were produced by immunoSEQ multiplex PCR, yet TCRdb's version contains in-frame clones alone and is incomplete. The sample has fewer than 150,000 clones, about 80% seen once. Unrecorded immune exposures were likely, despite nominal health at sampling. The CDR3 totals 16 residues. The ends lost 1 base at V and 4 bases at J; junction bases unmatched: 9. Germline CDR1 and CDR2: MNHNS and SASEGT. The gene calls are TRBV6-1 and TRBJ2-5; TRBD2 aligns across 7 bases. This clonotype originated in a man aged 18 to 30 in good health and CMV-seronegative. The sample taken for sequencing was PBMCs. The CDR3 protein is CASSEGGRTGGETQYF. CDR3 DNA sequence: TGTGCCAGCAGTGAAGGGGGAAGAACGGGAGGAGAGACCCAGTACTTC.